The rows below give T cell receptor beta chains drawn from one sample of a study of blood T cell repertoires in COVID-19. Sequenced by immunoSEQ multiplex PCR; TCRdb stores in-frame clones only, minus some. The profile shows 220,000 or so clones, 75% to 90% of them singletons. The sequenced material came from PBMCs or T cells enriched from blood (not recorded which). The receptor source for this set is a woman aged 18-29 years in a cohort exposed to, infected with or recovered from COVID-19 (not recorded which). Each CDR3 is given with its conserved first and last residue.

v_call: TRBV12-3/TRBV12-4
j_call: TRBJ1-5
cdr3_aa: CASRQDLNQPQHF

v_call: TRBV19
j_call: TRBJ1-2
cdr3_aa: CASNRQGQSYGYTF

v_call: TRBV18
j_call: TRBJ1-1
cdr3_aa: CASSQGYTEAFF

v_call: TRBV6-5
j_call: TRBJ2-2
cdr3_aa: CASSTLSNTGELFF

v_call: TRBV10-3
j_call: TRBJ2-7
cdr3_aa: CAISESTGTTYEQYF

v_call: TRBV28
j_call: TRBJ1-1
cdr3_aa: CASHGQGNTEAFF

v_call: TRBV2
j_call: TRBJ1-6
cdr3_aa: CASRQGRESPLHF

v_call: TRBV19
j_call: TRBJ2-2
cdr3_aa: CASCENRAGTGELFF

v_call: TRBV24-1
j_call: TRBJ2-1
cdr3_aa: CATSDKGLAGQWGTDNEQFF

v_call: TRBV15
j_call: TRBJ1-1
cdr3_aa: CATSSGQPNTEAFF

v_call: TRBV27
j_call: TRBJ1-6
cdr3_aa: CASSLTDRQSSYNSPLHF

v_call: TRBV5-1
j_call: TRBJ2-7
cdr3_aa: CASSSNWLYEQYF

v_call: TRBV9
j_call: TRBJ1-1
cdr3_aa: CASSVGRSGTEIGEAFF

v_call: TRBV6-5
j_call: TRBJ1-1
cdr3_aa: CASSLLNTEAFF

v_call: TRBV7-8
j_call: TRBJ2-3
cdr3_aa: CASSSLRDTQYF

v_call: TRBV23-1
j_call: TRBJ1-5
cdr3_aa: CASSHPTGGNQPQHF

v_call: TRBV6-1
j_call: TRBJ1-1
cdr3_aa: CASSDLGGTEAFF

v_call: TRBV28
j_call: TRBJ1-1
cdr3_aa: CASSLRRSTEAFF

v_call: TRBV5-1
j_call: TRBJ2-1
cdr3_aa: CASSLVFSGGDEQFF

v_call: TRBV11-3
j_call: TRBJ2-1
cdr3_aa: CASQGLGNEQFF

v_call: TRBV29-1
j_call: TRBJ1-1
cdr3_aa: CSVIQDINTEAFF

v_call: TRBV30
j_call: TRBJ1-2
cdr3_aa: CAWHRQGGNYGYTF

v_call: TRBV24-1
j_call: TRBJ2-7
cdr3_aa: CATSDVGTSGSAYEQYF

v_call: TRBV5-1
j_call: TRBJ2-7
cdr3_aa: CASSLGWSSYEQYF

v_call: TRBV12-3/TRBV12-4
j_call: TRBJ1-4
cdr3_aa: CASSWAGEKLFF

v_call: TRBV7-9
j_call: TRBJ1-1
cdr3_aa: CASSRTGNTEAFF

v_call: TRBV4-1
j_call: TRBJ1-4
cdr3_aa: CASRQPGQGNEKLFF

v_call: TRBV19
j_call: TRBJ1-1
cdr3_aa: CASTSGQGAFTEAFF

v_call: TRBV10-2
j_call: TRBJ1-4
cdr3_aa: CASSEPSGGNEKLFF

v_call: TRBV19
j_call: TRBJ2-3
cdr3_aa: CASTLSGVDTQYF

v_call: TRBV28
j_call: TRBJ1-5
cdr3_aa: CASSLGGWGGSNQPQHF

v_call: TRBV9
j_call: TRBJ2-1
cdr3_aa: CASSDSGGAEQFF

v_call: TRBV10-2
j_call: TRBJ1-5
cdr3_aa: CASSEQGGQPQHF

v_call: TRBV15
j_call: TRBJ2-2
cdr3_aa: CATSGRQADTGELFF

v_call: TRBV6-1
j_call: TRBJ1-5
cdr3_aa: CASSEALGGASNQPQHF

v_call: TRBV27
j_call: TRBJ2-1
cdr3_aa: CASSFSGRTYNEQFF

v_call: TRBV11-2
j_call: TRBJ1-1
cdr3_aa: CASSAGQGGTEAFF

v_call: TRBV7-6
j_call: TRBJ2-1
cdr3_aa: CASSLAEPGLPTYNEQFF

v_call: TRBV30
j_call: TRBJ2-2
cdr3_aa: CAWSRSGELFF

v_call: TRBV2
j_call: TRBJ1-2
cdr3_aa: CASSEAPTGGFYGYTF

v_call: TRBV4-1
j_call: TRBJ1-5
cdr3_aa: CASSQTTGSQPQHF

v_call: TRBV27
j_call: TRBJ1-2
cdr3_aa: CASSLTTGNGYTF

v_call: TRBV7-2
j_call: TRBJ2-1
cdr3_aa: CASSPRTSGNNEQFF

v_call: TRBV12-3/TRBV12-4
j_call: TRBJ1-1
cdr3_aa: CASSFVGQGAFF

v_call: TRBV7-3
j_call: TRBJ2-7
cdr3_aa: CASSRGSSYEQYF

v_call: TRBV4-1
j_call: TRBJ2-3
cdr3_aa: CASSQVYDLLRTDTQYF

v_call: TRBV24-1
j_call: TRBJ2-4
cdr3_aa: CATSDLGDGGAKAKNIQYF

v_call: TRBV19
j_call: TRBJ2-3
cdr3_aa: CASTRRGGGGTDTQYF